These 15 T cell receptor beta chains share one sample of origin, sequenced in a study of T cell changes during pregnancy in multiple sclerosis. Profiling relied on immunoSEQ multiplex PCR, and the TCRdb table lists in-frame clones only, not all of them. The profile shows about 100,000 clones, about 91% of them singletons. Sample: peripheral blood, taken in the second trimester of pregnancy. The receptor source for this set is a female donor with multiple sclerosis, enrolled in a pregnancy study.

The chain employs TRBV28 and TRBJ2-7; no firm D call. Trimming removed 5 bases from V and 3 bases from J, with 8 bases in between. Germline V lookup: CDR1 MDHEN, CDR2 SYDVKM. CDR3 length: 12 residues. For the CDR3, the DNA is TGTGCCAGCAGTCCCTCCAGCTACGAGCAGTACTTC. Encoded protein: CASSPSSYEQYF.

The rearrangement joins TRBV5-4 to TRBJ2-7, with 7 bases matching TRBD2. V dropped 0 bases and J dropped 4; count of bases not matched to a gene: 4. This CDR3 has 14 amino acids. Per the germline V gene, CDR1 is SGHNT and CDR2 is YYREEE (reference sequence). CDR3 nucleotide sequence: TGTGCCAGCAGCTTGGGACTAGCTAGGTACGAGCAGTACTTC. It encodes CASSLGLARYEQYF.

This clone has a single count. The CDR3 here is CASSQGFAYGYTF. The CDR3 nucleotides are TGTGCCAGCAGCCAGGGATTCGCTTATGGCTACACCTTC. The chain recombines TRBV27 with TRBJ1-2, with D tentatively TRBD1 (5 bases). This CDR3 contains 13 residues. Germline CDR1 MNHEY, CDR2 SMNVEV (reference sequence). The V end lost 6 bases, the J end lost 5 bases, and 13 bases lay between the germline ends.

The rearrangement uses TRBV5-8 and TRBJ2-5; 7 bases are a match to TRBD1. This CDR3 region has 16 residues. V lost 5 bases and J lost 8; bases outside the gene matches: 18. CDR1 is SGHTS, CDR2 YDEGEE, per germline. The CDR3: CASRNTTYRGSQTQYF. The CDR3 DNA is TGTGCCAGCAGAAACACTACCTACAGGGGCTCACAAACCCAGTACTTC.

The chain employs TRBV5-1 and TRBJ1-3; D remains ambiguous. This CDR3 spans 15 amino acids. The germline CDR1 and CDR2 sequences are SGHRS and YFSETQ. V lost 1 base and J lost 2, with 10 bases in between. As DNA, the CDR3 is TGCGCCAGCAGCTTGACCGGGTTCACTGGAAACACCATATATTTT. This translates into CASSLTGFTGNTIYF.

This rearrangement joins TRBV29-1 to TRBJ2-7; 8 positions match TRBD2. The germline CDR1 and CDR2 sequences are SQVTM and ANQGSEA. The CDR3 sequence is 14 residues long. V lost 5 bases to trimming and J lost 8 bases; unmatched junction nucleotides: 14. CDR3 DNA sequence: TGCAGCGTTCGTAGCAGCGGGAGAAGCAATCAGCAGTACTTC. Translating it yields CSVRSSGRSNQQYF.

The CDR3 sequence: CASSSGQGTYEQYF. The CDR3 DNA sequence: TGCGCCAGCAGCTCGGGCCAGGGGACCTACGAGCAGTACTTC. The rearrangement joins TRBV5-1 to TRBJ2-7; a weak D match, TRBD1 (6 bases). The CDR3 spans 14 residues. Germline CDR1 SGHRS, CDR2 YFSETQ. Trimming pared 3 bases from V and 2 bases from J, leaving 12 bases between. Using reference TRBV5-1 and TRBJ2-7 for the parts outside the CDR3, the full variable domain is KAGVTQTPRYLIKTRGQQVTLSCSPISGHRSVSWYQQTPGQGLQFLFEYFSETQRNKGNFPGRFSGRQFSNSRSEMNVSTLELGDSALYLCASSSGQGTYEQYFGPGTRLTVT.

The chain carries TRBV5-1 and TRBJ1-1, with D hard to call. Germline V gives CDR1 SGHRS, CDR2 YFSETQ. Trimming removed 7 bases from V and 3 bases from J, with 22 bases in between. The CDR3 extends over 16 amino acids. CDR3 sequence reads: CASRSGELPPYTEAFF. The CDR3, as DNA: TGCGCCAGCCGGTCGGGTGAGTTGCCTCCTTACACTGAAGCTTTCTTT.

The genes are TRBV5-1 and TRBJ2-5; D might be TRBD1 (5 bases). CDR1 and CDR2 (germline): SGHRS, YFSETQ. This CDR3 contains 14 residues. Deletions cut 0 bases from V and 5 bases from J, with 11 bases between. CDR3: CASSLGPQGETQYF. The CDR3 bases are TGCGCCAGCAGCTTGGGGCCGCAGGGTGAGACCCAGTACTTC.

The chain joins TRBV30 to TRBJ2-5; TRBD1 agrees at 11 bases. With 3 bases clipped from V and 2 bases from J, the junction kept 5 bases outside the gene matches. Germline assignment: CDR1 GTSNPN and CDR2 SVGIG (reference sequence). This CDR3 region has 15 residues. The CDR3 loop is CAWSSGTGGQETQYF. The CDR3 nucleotides read TGTGCCTGGAGCTCCGGGACAGGGGGTCAAGAGACCCAGTACTTC.

J is TRBJ2-7 and V is TRBV18, with TRBD2 as a possible D gene (6 bases). Germline V gene data show CDR1 as KGHSH and CDR2 as LQKENI. Between the trimmed V and J ends, which lost 3 bases and 6 bases, there was a span of 15 bases. The length of the CDR3 is 14 residues. CDR3 nucleotides: TGTGCCAGCTCACCGACTAGGGGAGGTTCCGAGCAGTACTTC. Its protein is CASSPTRGGSEQYF.

This chain links TRBV9 with TRBJ2-2; TRBD1 aligns across 9 bases. Germline V gene lookup returns CDR1 SGDLS and CDR2 YYNGEE. The CDR3 runs 16 residues. The V segment lost 4 bases and the J segment 2 bases; nucleotides outside the gene matches: 6. CDR3 amino acids: CASSPPGQGNTGELFF. The CDR3 DNA follows: TGTGCCAGCAGCCCTCCGGGACAGGGTAACACCGGGGAGCTGTTTTTT.

The V gene is TRBV28, the J gene TRBJ1-1; 12 bases align to TRBD1. The V gene end was trimmed by 2 bases and the J gene end by 4 bases; junction bases not matched to a gene: 11. Germline V gene lookup returns CDR1 MDHEN and CDR2 SYDVKM. The CDR3 has 18 residues. This chain's CDR3 is CASSLAIGGTGGFTEAFF. The CDR3 DNA is TGTGCCAGCAGTTTAGCTATCGGCGGGACAGGGGGCTTCACTGAAGCTTTCTTT.

This chain connects TRBV11-3 to TRBJ2-5; 13 bases match TRBD2. After removal of 7 bases from V and 5 bases from J, the junction contained 10 bases not matched to a gene. The germline V gene has CDR1 SGHNT and CDR2 YENEEA. This CDR3 spans 16 amino acids. The DNA for the CDR3 is TGTGCCAGCACCCCCGGGACTAGCGGGAAGTTGGAGACCCAGTACTTC. This gives the protein CASTPGTSGKLETQYF.

V gene TRBV5-1 combines with J gene TRBJ2-7; D might be TRBD2 (6 bases). The CDR3 is 14 residues long. Trimming stripped 3 bases from V and 3 bases from J, with 13 bases between. Germline V gene sequence: CDR1 SGHRS, CDR2 YFSETQ. The CDR3 reads CASSSGVGSYEQYF. The CDR3 DNA sequence: TGCGCCAGCAGCTCGGGGGTAGGGAGCTACGAGCAGTACTTC.